This record concerns one TCR beta chain sequence. Its antigen is not known. The CDR3 loop spans 17 amino acids. The V and J ends lost 4 bases and 2 bases, in that order; junction bases with no gene match: 5. Germline CDR1 reads MNHEY; CDR2 reads SVGEGT. Each CDR3 protein gets one entry after TCRdb re-called the 5' RACE reads with MiXCR. This sample has 470,000 or so distinct CDR3 sequences, with about 20% found just once. This sample is part of a study of T-cell memory formation after mild COVID-19. Study findings and constraints: Detection of some responders pre-infection suggested pre-existing cross-reactive memory T cells participated.

The rearrangement uses TRBV6-2 or TRBV6-3 and TRBJ2-2, with 12 bases matching TRBD1. The sequence was collected from an adult woman who had mild COVID-19 (a few samples of this study predate the infection). Cell type and time point are not known. The sample comprised PBMCs or a T cell subset sorted from them (not recorded which). CDR3 region: CASSSGTGGRNTGELFF. The CDR3 bases are TGTGCCAGCAGTTCCGGGACAGGGGGCCGAAACACCGGGGAGCTGTTTTTT.